The sequence of this T cell receptor (beta chain) was determined in a study of shared clonotypes between healthy human individuals. Background on the study: Used for every donor were three CD4 naive, three CD4 memory, two CD8 naive and one CD8 memory plate.

Researchers ran the assay at a deep level. Assay: immunoSEQ multiplex PCR; the TCRdb copy retains only in-frame clones and omits some. The sample contains about 1 million clones, approximately 68% of which appear only once. Sequenced: memory CD4+ T cells sorted from blood. The subset here: CD45RA-negative fraction. This receptor was obtained from a man aged 18 to 29 in good health.

CDR3 loop: CASSQAQGGINTIYF. CDR3 bases: TGCGCCAGCAGCCAAGCACAGGGGGGAATTAACACCATATATTTT. The chain is built from TRBV4-1 and TRBJ1-3, with TRBD1 matching over 8 bases. V dropped 1 base and J dropped 7; count of bases not matched to a gene: 6. The CDR3 length is 15 residues. Germline CDR1 and CDR2: MGHRA and YSYEKL.